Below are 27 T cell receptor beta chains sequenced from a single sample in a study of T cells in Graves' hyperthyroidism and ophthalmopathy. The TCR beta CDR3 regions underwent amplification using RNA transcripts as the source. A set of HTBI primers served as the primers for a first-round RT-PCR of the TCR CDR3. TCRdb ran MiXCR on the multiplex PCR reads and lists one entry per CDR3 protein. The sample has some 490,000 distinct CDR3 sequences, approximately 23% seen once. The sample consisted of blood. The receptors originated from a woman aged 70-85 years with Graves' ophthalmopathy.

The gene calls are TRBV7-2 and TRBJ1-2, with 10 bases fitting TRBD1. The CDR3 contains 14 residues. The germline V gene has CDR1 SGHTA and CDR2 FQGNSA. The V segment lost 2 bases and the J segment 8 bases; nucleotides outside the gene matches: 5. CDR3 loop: CASSLSRDRGGYTF. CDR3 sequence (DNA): TGTGCCAGCAGCTTATCCCGGGACAGGGGCGGCTACACCTTC.

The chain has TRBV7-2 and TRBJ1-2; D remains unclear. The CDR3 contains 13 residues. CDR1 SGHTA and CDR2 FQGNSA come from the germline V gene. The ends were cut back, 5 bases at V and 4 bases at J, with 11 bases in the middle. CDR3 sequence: CASSPGWSYGYTF. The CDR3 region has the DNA TGTGCCAGCAGCCCCGGATGGAGCTATGGCTACACCTTC.

CDR3 sequence (DNA): TGTGCCAGCAGGTTTTCCCTAGGGGCCGTGGGTTCACCCCTCCACTTT. Translated, it gives CASRFSLGAVGSPLHF. This rearrangement joins TRBV27 to TRBJ1-6; weak D call: TRBD1 (5 bases). Germline V gene data show CDR1 as MNHEY and CDR2 as SMNVEV (reference sequence). The CDR3 consists of 16 residues. Trimming stripped 6 bases from V and 9 bases from J, with 21 bases between.

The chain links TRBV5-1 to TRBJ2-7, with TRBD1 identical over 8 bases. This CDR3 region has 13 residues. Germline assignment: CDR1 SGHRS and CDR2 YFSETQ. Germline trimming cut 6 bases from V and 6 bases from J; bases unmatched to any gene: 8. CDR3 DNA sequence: TGCGCCAGCAATCCCGGACAGGGTCTCGAGCAGTACTTC. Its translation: CASNPGQGLEQYF.

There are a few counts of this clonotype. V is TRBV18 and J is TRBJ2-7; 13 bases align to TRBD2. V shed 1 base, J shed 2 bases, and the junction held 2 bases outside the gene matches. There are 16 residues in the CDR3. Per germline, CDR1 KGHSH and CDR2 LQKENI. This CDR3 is CASSPLGLAGTYEQYF. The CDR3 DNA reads TGTGCCAGCTCACCACTGGGACTAGCGGGAACCTACGAGCAGTACTTC.

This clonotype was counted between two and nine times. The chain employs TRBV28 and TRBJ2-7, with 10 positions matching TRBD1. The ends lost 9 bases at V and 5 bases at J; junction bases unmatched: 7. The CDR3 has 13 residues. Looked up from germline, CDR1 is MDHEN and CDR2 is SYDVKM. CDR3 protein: CASRDRGPHEQYF. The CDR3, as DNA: TGTGCCAGTAGGGACAGGGGCCCCCACGAGCAGTACTTC. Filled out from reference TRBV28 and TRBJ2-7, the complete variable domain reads DVKVTQSSRYLVKRTGEKVFLECVQDMDHENMFWYRQDPGLGLRLIYFSYDVKMKEKGDIPEGYSVSREKKERFSLILESASTNQTSMYLCASRDRGPHEQYFGPGTRLTVT.

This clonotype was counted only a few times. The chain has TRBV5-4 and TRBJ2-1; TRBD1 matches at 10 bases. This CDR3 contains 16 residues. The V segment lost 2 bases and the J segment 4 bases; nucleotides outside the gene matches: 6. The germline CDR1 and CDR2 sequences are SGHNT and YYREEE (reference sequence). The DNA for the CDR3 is TGTGCCAGCAGCTTTCCGGGACAGGGGCCTTACAATGAGCAGTTCTTC. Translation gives CASSFPGQGPYNEQFF.

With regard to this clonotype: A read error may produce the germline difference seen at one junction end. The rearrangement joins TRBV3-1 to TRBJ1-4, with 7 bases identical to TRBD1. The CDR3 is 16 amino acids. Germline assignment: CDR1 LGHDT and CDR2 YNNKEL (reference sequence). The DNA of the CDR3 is TGTGCCAGCGGCCACCGGGACAGACCTTCTAATGAAAAACTGTTTTTT. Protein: CASGHRDRPSNEKLFF. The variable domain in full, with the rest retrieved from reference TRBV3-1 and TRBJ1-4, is DTAVSQTPKYLVTQMGNDKSIKCEQNLGHDTMYWYKQDSKKFLKIMFSYNNKELIINETVPNRFSPKSPDKAHLNLHINSLELGDSAVYFCASGHRDRPSNEKLFFGSGTQLSVL.

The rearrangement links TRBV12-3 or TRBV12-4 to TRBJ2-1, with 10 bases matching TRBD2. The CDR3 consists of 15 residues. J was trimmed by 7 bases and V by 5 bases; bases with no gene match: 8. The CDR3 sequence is CASSPGLALNNEQFF. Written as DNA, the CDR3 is TGTGCCAGCAGTCCGGGACTAGCGTTAAATAATGAGCAGTTCTTC.

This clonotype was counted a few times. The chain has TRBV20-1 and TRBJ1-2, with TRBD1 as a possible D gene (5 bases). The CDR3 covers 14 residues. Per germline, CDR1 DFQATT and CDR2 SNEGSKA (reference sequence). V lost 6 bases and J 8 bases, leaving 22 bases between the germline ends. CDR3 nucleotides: TGCAGTGCCCCCGAAGGGTGGGGGAAAGGGGGCTACACCTTC. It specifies CSAPEGWGKGGYTF.

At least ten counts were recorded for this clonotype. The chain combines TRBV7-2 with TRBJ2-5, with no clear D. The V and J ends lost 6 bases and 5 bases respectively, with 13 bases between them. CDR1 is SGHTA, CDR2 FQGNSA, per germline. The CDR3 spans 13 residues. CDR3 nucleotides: TGTGCCAGCAGTACGACTCGGTCGGAGACCCAGTACTTC. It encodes CASSTTRSETQYF.

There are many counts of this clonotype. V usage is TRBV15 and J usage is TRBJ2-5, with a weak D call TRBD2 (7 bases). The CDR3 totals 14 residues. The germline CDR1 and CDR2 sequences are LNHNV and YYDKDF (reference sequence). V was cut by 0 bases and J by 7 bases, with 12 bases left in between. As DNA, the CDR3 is TGTGCCACCAGCAGAGAAGGGGGGGCGCGGACCCAGTACTTC. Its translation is CATSREGGARTQYF.

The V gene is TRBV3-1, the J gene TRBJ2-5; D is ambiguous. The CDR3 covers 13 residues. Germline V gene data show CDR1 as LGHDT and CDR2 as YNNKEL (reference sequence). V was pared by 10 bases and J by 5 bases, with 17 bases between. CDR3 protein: CATDTYGDETQYF. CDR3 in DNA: TGTGCCACCGACACCTATGGCGACGAGACCCAGTACTTC.

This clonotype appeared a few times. The CDR3 here is CASSQRLGGDEQFF. The CDR3 DNA sequence: TGTGCCAGCAGTCAACGGCTAGGGGGGGATGAGCAGTTCTTC. J is TRBJ2-1 and V is TRBV6-2 or TRBV6-3; D is perhaps TRBD2 (7 bases). CDR1 and CDR2 from the germline V gene are MNHEY and SVGEGT. The length of the CDR3 is 14 residues. V was cut by 5 bases and J by 8 bases, with 16 bases left in between.

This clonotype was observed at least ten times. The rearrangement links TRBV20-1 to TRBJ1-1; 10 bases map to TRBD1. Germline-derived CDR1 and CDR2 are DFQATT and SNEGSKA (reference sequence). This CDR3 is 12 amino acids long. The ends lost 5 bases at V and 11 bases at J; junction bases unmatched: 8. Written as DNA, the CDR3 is TGCAGTGCTGCGACAGGGGGCGCGGGGGCTTTCTTT. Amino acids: CSAATGGAGAFF.

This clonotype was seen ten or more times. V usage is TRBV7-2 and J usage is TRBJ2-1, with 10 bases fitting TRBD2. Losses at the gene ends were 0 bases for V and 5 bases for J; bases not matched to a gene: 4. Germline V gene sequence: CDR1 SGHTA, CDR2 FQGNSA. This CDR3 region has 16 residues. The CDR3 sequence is CASSLASGRTDNEQFF. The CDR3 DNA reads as TGTGCCAGCAGCTTAGCTAGCGGGAGGACAGACAATGAGCAGTTCTTC. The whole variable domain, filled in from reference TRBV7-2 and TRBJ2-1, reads GAGVSQSPSNKVTEKGKDVELRCDPISGHTALYWYRQSLGQGLEFLIYFQGNSAPDKSGLPSDRFSAERTGGSVSTLTIQRTQQEDSAVYLCASSLASGRTDNEQFFGPGTRLTVL.

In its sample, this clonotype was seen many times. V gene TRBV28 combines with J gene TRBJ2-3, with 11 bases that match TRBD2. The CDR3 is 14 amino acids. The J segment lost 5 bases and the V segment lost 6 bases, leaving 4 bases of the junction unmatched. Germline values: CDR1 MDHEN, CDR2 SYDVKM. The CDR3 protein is CASSSSGRRDTQYF. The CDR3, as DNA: TGTGCCAGCAGCTCTAGCGGGAGGCGAGATACGCAGTATTTT.

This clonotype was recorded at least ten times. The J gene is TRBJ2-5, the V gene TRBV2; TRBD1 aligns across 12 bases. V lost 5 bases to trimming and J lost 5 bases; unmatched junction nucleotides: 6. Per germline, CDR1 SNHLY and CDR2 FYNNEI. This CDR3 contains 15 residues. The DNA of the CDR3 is TGTGCCAGCAGTTCCGGGACAGGGGGCTGGGAGACCCAGTACTTC. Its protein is CASSSGTGGWETQYF.

CDR3 nucleotides: TGCAGTGCTACCGGGGCTGCAACTAATGAAAAACTGTTTTTT. This encodes CSATGAATNEKLFF. The chain recombines TRBV20-1 with TRBJ1-4; D is possibly TRBD1 (5 bases). Germline V CDR1 and CDR2: DFQATT, SNEGSKA (reference sequence). The V and J ends lost 4 bases and 0 bases respectively, with 9 bases between them. The CDR3 totals 14 residues.

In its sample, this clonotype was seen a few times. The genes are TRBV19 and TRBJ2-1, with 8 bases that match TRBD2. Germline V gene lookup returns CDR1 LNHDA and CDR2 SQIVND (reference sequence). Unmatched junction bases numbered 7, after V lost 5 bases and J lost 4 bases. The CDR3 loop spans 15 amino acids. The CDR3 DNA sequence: TGTGCCAGTAGTCTCGGGGGGGCCATTTACAATGAGCAGTTCTTC. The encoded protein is CASSLGGAIYNEQFF.

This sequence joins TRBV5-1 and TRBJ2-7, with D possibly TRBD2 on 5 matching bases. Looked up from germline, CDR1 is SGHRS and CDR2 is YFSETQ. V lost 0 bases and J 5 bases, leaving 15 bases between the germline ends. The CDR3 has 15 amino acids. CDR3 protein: CASSLAAASGNEQYF. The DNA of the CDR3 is TGCGCCAGCAGCTTGGCGGCGGCCTCGGGGAACGAGCAGTACTTC.

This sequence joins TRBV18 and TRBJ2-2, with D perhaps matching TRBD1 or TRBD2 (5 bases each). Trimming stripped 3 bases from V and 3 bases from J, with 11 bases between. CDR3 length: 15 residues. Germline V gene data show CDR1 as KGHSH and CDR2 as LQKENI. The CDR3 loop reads CASSPKRGDTGELFF. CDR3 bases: TGTGCCAGCTCACCGAAGAGGGGAGACACCGGGGAGCTGTTTTTT.

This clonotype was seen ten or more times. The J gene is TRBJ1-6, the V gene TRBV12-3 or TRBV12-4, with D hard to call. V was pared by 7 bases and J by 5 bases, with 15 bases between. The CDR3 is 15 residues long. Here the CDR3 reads CASIPDAGNNSPLHF. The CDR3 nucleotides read TGTGCCAGCATCCCGGACGCGGGAAATAATTCACCCCTCCACTTT.

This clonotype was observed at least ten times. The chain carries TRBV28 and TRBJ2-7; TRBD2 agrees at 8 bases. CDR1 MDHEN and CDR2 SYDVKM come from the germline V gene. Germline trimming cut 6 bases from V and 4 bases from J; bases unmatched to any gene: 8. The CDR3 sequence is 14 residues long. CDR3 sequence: CASSSLGRGYEQYF. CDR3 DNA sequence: TGTGCCAGCAGCTCACTCGGGAGGGGTTACGAGCAGTACTTC.

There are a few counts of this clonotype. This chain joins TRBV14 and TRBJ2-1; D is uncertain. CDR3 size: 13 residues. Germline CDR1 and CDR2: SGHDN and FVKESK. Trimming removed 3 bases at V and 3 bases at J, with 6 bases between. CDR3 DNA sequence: TGTGCCAGCAGCCAGGCTATCTACAATGAGCAGTTCTTC. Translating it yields CASSQAIYNEQFF.

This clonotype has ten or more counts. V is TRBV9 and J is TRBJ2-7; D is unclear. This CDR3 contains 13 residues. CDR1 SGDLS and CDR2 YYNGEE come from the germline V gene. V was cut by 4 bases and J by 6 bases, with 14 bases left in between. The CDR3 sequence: CASSPSIQLEQYF. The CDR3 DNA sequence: TGTGCCAGCAGCCCGTCCATACAGCTCGAGCAGTACTTC. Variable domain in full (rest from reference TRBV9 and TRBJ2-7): DSGVTQTPKHLITATGQRVTLRCSPRSGDLSVYWYQQSLDQGLQFLIQYYNGEERAKGNILERFSAQQFPDLHSELNLSSLELGDSALYFCASSPSIQLEQYFGPGTRLTVT.

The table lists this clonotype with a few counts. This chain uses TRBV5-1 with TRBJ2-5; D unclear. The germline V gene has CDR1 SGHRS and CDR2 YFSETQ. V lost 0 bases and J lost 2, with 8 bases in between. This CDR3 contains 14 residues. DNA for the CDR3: TGCGCCAGCAGCTTGGGGGCGGCACAAGAGACCCAGTACTTC. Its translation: CASSLGAAQETQYF.